The clone carrying this TCR beta chain has just a few counts. Antigen: not known. The sample originates from a study of T cells after yellow fever vaccination. Each CDR3 protein is one row after TCRdb ran MiXCR on the 5' RACE reads. Of 450,000 to 600,000 distinct CDR3 sequences in the sample, 17% were seen once. The CDR3 totals 13 residues. Trimming cost V 4 bases and J 2 bases, with 12 bases left between them. Per germline, CDR1 SQVTM and CDR2 ANQGSEA. Findings and limits, study-wide: Post-booster reappearance was seen for most primary-vaccination clones (just over 95% CD4, around 89% CD8).

The rearrangement links TRBV29-1 to TRBJ2-7; D remains ambiguous. Sequencing was performed on PBMCs, taken about 5 days after the first yellow fever vaccination. This clonotype originated in a young man who received the YFV17D yellow fever vaccine. CDR3 region: CSVGPPTTYEQYF. CDR3 in DNA: TGCAGCGTTGGTCCGCCAACCACCTACGAGCAGTACTTC.